This T cell receptor beta chain was sequenced during a study of blood T cell repertoires in COVID-19. The overall study: The study drew acute and convalescent COVID-19 samples from the United States, Italy and Spain.

This clone was counted once. The CDR3 extends over 15 amino acids. The V segment lost 3 bases and the J segment 7 bases; nucleotides outside the gene matches: 7. Germline V CDR1 and CDR2: SGHRS, YFSETQ. Profiled with immunoSEQ multiplex PCR; TCRdb holds only in-frame clones, not every one. The data contain fewer than 500,000 clones, 85% to 90% of them singletons. Input material: peripheral blood. The source is a man between 18 and 29 years old with COVID-19, enrolled during active disease. This chain uses TRBV5-1 with TRBJ2-1; 10 bases agree with TRBD2. The CDR3 spells CASSSQAGGKNEQFF. DNA for the CDR3: TGCGCCAGCAGCTCCCAAGCGGGGGGGAAGAATGAGCAGTTCTTC.